This is a list of T cell receptor beta chains from one sample in a study of blood T cell repertoires in COVID-19. The data were produced by immunoSEQ multiplex PCR, yet TCRdb's version contains in-frame clones alone and is incomplete. This sample has about 200,000 clones, with around 90% found just once. Material: peripheral blood. The receptors shown here come from a man between 35 and 55 years old with acute or convalescent COVID-19. CDR3s include the opening cysteine and the closing phenylalanine or tryptophan. The D gene is left open where the match is weak. Clone size is shown for a subset of rows, as once, few, many or a class of expanded clone.

abundance: NA; v_gene: TRBV4-3; j_gene: TRBJ1-6; d_gene: TRBD1; CDR3nt: TGCGCCAGCAGCCAAAGTGGGGGACAGGGGTTCGGTCCCTATAATTCACCCCTCCACTTT; CDR3aa: CASSQSGGQGFGPYNSPLHF
abundance: NA; v_gene: TRBV7-2; j_gene: TRBJ2-5; d_gene: NA; CDR3nt: TGTGCCAGCAGCTCTCCCGGGGGCCAAGAGACCCAGTACTTC; CDR3aa: CASSSPGGQETQYF
abundance: once; v_gene: TRBV5-1; j_gene: TRBJ2-3; d_gene: TRBD2; CDR3nt: TGCGCCAGCAGCGCCGCTAGCGGGTCCAGCACAGATACGCAGTATTTT; CDR3aa: CASSAASGSSTDTQYF
abundance: NA; v_gene: TRBV19; j_gene: TRBJ1-3; d_gene: NA; CDR3nt: TGTGCCAGTAGGGCCTCTGGAAACACCATATATTTT; CDR3aa: CASRASGNTIYF
abundance: NA; v_gene: TRBV6-6; j_gene: TRBJ1-1; d_gene: NA; CDR3nt: TGTGCCAGCAGTCTCGGGGGAGACACTGAAGCTTTCTTT; CDR3aa: CASSLGGDTEAFF
abundance: NA; v_gene: TRBV7-2; j_gene: TRBJ2-5; d_gene: TRBD2; CDR3nt: TGTGCCAGCAGCTTAATTGCGCGGGGGGGAGAGACCCAGTACTTC; CDR3aa: CASSLIARGGETQYF
abundance: NA; v_gene: TRBV27; j_gene: TRBJ1-5; d_gene: NA; CDR3nt: TGTGCCAGCAGTTTTATTTCAGGGGCGCAGCCCCAGCATTTT; CDR3aa: CASSFISGAQPQHF
abundance: NA; v_gene: TRBV5-1; j_gene: TRBJ2-3; d_gene: NA; CDR3nt: TGCGCCAGCAGCTTGGCTAGGGGGAACAGAGATACGCAGTATTTT; CDR3aa: CASSLARGNRDTQYF
abundance: NA; v_gene: TRBV5-8; j_gene: TRBJ1-2; d_gene: NA; CDR3nt: TGTGCCAGCAGCCTCCCCGGCGGGAGTTTTTCGGGCTACACCTTC; CDR3aa: CASSLPGGSFSGYTF
abundance: NA; v_gene: TRBV5-1; j_gene: TRBJ2-1; d_gene: NA; CDR3nt: TGCGCCAGCAGCTTGGGAATTGCGGGCGATGAGCAGTTCTTC; CDR3aa: CASSLGIAGDEQFF
abundance: once; v_gene: TRBV5-6; j_gene: TRBJ1-4; d_gene: TRBD1; CDR3nt: TGTGCCAGCAGCTTGGCGACAGGGCGTAATGAAAAACTGTTTTTT; CDR3aa: CASSLATGRNEKLFF
abundance: once; v_gene: TRBV28; j_gene: TRBJ1-5; d_gene: TRBD1; CDR3nt: TGTGCCAGCAGTCGGACAGGGTTGGGTTGGCCCCAGCATTTT; CDR3aa: CASSRTGLGWPQHF
abundance: NA; v_gene: TRBV29-1; j_gene: TRBJ1-2; d_gene: TRBD1; CDR3nt: TGCAGCGTTCCACAGGGGGCCCAATATGGCTACACCTTC; CDR3aa: CSVPQGAQYGYTF
abundance: NA; v_gene: TRBV20-1; j_gene: TRBJ2-7; d_gene: NA; CDR3nt: TGCAGTGCTAGGACTATCTCCGAGCAGTACTTC; CDR3aa: CSARTISEQYF
abundance: NA; v_gene: TRBV7-9; j_gene: TRBJ1-1; d_gene: NA; CDR3nt: TGTGCCAGCGGGCAGGGAATGCAGACGGGCACTGAAGCTTTCTTT; CDR3aa: CASGQGMQTGTEAFF
abundance: NA; v_gene: TRBV4-1; j_gene: TRBJ2-2; d_gene: NA; CDR3nt: TGCGCCAGCGCGGCTGTTACAGGGATAGTGATCGGGGAGCTGTTTTTT; CDR3aa: CASAAVTGIVIGELFF
abundance: NA; v_gene: TRBV5-6; j_gene: TRBJ2-1; d_gene: NA; CDR3nt: TGTGCCAGCAGCTGGGGCTACGGTTTGGACAATGAGCAGTTCTTC; CDR3aa: CASSWGYGLDNEQFF
abundance: NA; v_gene: TRBV2; j_gene: TRBJ2-5; d_gene: NA; CDR3nt: TGTGCCAGCGGGGGGCTAGCGGCAAGCCAAGAGACCCAGTACTTC; CDR3aa: CASGGLAASQETQYF
abundance: NA; v_gene: TRBV6-5; j_gene: TRBJ2-7; d_gene: NA; CDR3nt: NA; CDR3aa: CAFGPGFYEQYF
abundance: few; v_gene: TRBV9; j_gene: TRBJ1-1; d_gene: NA; CDR3nt: TGTGCCAGCAGCCCACGGCGCCTCAGTGCGGGCACTGAAGCTTTCTTT; CDR3aa: CASSPRRLSAGTEAFF
abundance: NA; v_gene: TRBV7-9; j_gene: TRBJ1-1; d_gene: NA; CDR3nt: TGTGCCAGCAGCTTCGGGGGGAGTGACACTGAAGCTTTCTTT; CDR3aa: CASSFGGSDTEAFF
abundance: NA; v_gene: TRBV7-2; j_gene: TRBJ2-2; d_gene: TRBD1; CDR3nt: TGTGCCAGCAGCTTCCGGACAGGAGACGGGGAGCTGTTTTTT; CDR3aa: CASSFRTGDGELFF
abundance: NA; v_gene: TRBV30; j_gene: TRBJ1-1; d_gene: TRBD1; CDR3nt: TGTGCCTGGTTGAGACAGGGCCTCACTGAAGCTTTCTTT; CDR3aa: CAWLRQGLTEAFF
abundance: once; v_gene: TRBV10-3; j_gene: TRBJ1-3; d_gene: NA; CDR3nt: TGTGCCATCAGTGATAACAGCCGTGGAAACACCATATATTTT; CDR3aa: CAISDNSRGNTIYF
abundance: NA; v_gene: TRBV6-1; j_gene: TRBJ2-7; d_gene: NA; CDR3nt: TGTGCCAGCAGTGAACAGGGCTCCTACGAGCAGTACTTC; CDR3aa: CASSEQGSYEQYF
abundance: NA; v_gene: TRBV2; j_gene: TRBJ1-1; d_gene: NA; CDR3nt: TGTGCCAGCAGTGAGGAAGCAGGGAGGTTCACTGAAGCTTTCTTT; CDR3aa: CASSEEAGRFTEAFF
abundance: NA; v_gene: TRBV30; j_gene: TRBJ2-5; d_gene: NA; CDR3nt: TGTGCCTGGAGTGTACAGGAGCAAGAGACCCAGTACTTC; CDR3aa: CAWSVQEQETQYF
abundance: NA; v_gene: TRBV5-1; j_gene: TRBJ2-3; d_gene: TRBD1; CDR3nt: TGCGCCAGCACCTTTGGGACAGGGATCACAGATACGCAGTATTTT; CDR3aa: CASTFGTGITDTQYF
abundance: NA; v_gene: TRBV5-5; j_gene: TRBJ1-2; d_gene: TRBD1; CDR3nt: TGTGCCAGCAGCGCGACACAGGGGGCCCTTTACTATGGCTACACCTTC; CDR3aa: CASSATQGALYYGYTF
abundance: NA; v_gene: TRBV5-1; j_gene: TRBJ1-3; d_gene: NA; CDR3nt: TGCGCCAGCAGCTTGAATTTTGAAGGGGCTGGAAACACCATATATTTT; CDR3aa: CASSLNFEGAGNTIYF
abundance: NA; v_gene: TRBV19; j_gene: TRBJ1-1; d_gene: NA; CDR3nt: TGTGCCAGTAGTATAGGAGGGGGGGGATGGACTGAAGCTTTCTTT; CDR3aa: CASSIGGGGWTEAFF
abundance: NA; v_gene: TRBV13; j_gene: TRBJ2-4; d_gene: NA; CDR3nt: TGTGCCAGCAGCGCAGCCAAACAGGGCGGTGAAAACATTCAGTACTTC; CDR3aa: CASSAAKQGGENIQYF
abundance: NA; v_gene: TRBV5-1; j_gene: TRBJ2-5; d_gene: NA; CDR3nt: TGCGCCAGCAGCCGACAGGATCAAGAGACCCAGTACTTC; CDR3aa: CASSRQDQETQYF
abundance: few; v_gene: TRBV6-6; j_gene: TRBJ1-5; d_gene: NA; CDR3nt: TGTGCCAGCAGGAGGTACAGCAATCAGCCCCAGCATTTT; CDR3aa: CASRRYSNQPQHF
abundance: few; v_gene: TRBV7-2; j_gene: TRBJ2-5; d_gene: NA; CDR3nt: TGTGCCAGCAGCTTCATGGGGGGAGAGACCCAGTACTTC; CDR3aa: CASSFMGGETQYF
abundance: NA; v_gene: TRBV6-2/TRBV6-3; j_gene: TRBJ1-5; d_gene: NA; CDR3nt: TGTGCCAGCAGTTACTCGATTTCGGACAGCAGTCTTAGCAATCAGCCCCAGCATTTT; CDR3aa: CASSYSISDSSLSNQPQHF
abundance: NA; v_gene: TRBV30; j_gene: TRBJ2-1; d_gene: TRBD2; CDR3nt: TGTGCCTGGAGTTTAGGACTAGCGGTCTCGAATGAGCAGTTCTTC; CDR3aa: CAWSLGLAVSNEQFF
abundance: once; v_gene: TRBV24-1; j_gene: TRBJ2-2; d_gene: NA; CDR3nt: TGTGCCACCAGTGGTCAGGGAACCGGGGAGCTGTTTTTT; CDR3aa: CATSGQGTGELFF
abundance: NA; v_gene: TRBV5-4; j_gene: TRBJ1-3; d_gene: TRBD1; CDR3nt: TGTGCCAGCAGCTTGGGGACAGGGAGAAACACCATATATTTT; CDR3aa: CASSLGTGRNTIYF
abundance: NA; v_gene: TRBV24-1; j_gene: TRBJ1-2; d_gene: NA; CDR3nt: TGTGCCATCCCAGCGTCCCCGGGCTACACCTTC; CDR3aa: CAIPASPGYTF
abundance: NA; v_gene: TRBV7-9; j_gene: TRBJ1-4; d_gene: TRBD1; CDR3nt: TGTGCCAGCAGCTTCACAGGGGCCGCTGAAAAACTGTTTTTT; CDR3aa: CASSFTGAAEKLFF
abundance: NA; v_gene: TRBV5-1; j_gene: TRBJ1-3; d_gene: NA; CDR3nt: TGCGCCAGCAGCTTGGCCGGTGAAGCAGGAAACACCATATATTTT; CDR3aa: CASSLAGEAGNTIYF
abundance: few; v_gene: TRBV7-2; j_gene: TRBJ1-6; d_gene: TRBD1; CDR3nt: TGTGCCAGCAGCTTTGACAGGGGACGGGATTCACCCCTCCACTTT; CDR3aa: CASSFDRGRDSPLHF
abundance: NA; v_gene: TRBV6-5; j_gene: TRBJ2-7; d_gene: TRBD1; CDR3nt: TGTGCCAGCACCCCAGGGGGGACAGGGTACTACGAGCAGTACTTC; CDR3aa: CASTPGGTGYYEQYF
abundance: NA; v_gene: TRBV27; j_gene: TRBJ2-3; d_gene: TRBD2; CDR3nt: TGTGCCAGCAGCCAATTAGCGGGGGGGAGCACAGATACGCAGTATTTT; CDR3aa: CASSQLAGGSTDTQYF
abundance: NA; v_gene: TRBV30; j_gene: TRBJ2-1; d_gene: TRBD2; CDR3nt: TGTGCCTGGACCTTGGGGGGGGCCTACAATGAGCAGTTCTTC; CDR3aa: CAWTLGGAYNEQFF
abundance: once; v_gene: TRBV18; j_gene: TRBJ2-2; d_gene: NA; CDR3nt: TGTGCCAGCTCACCATCAACTAACACCGGGGAGCTGTTTTTT; CDR3aa: CASSPSTNTGELFF
abundance: NA; v_gene: TRBV4-2; j_gene: TRBJ2-1; d_gene: NA; CDR3nt: TGTGCCAGCAGCCAAGGGAATACTGACAGAGCCTTTTTATTCTTC; CDR3aa: CASSQGNTDRAFLFF
abundance: NA; v_gene: TRBV7-9; j_gene: TRBJ2-5; d_gene: TRBD2; CDR3nt: TGTGCCAGCAGCTTCCCCGGGACTAGAGGGGAGACCCAGTACTTC; CDR3aa: CASSFPGTRGETQYF
abundance: few; v_gene: TRBV2; j_gene: TRBJ1-4; d_gene: TRBD1; CDR3nt: TGTGCCAGCAGTGTGGGGACAGGGGGGAATGAAAAACTGTTTTTT; CDR3aa: CASSVGTGGNEKLFF
abundance: NA; v_gene: TRBV9; j_gene: TRBJ2-7; d_gene: TRBD2; CDR3nt: TGTGCCAGCAGCGTAGACGGGGGGGCACGAGAGCAGTACTTC; CDR3aa: CASSVDGGAREQYF
abundance: NA; v_gene: TRBV5-6; j_gene: TRBJ2-5; d_gene: NA; CDR3nt: TGTGCCAGCAGCCAGATCCAAGAGACCCAGTACTTC; CDR3aa: CASSQIQETQYF
abundance: NA; v_gene: TRBV4-3; j_gene: TRBJ2-7; d_gene: TRBD2; CDR3nt: TGCGCCAGCAGCCAAGACGGGGGGATTGACTACGAGCAGTACTTC; CDR3aa: CASSQDGGIDYEQYF
abundance: NA; v_gene: TRBV12-3/TRBV12-4; j_gene: TRBJ1-2; d_gene: TRBD1; CDR3nt: TGTGCCAGCACCCTCAGGGGGGCTAAAGGCTACACCTTC; CDR3aa: CASTLRGAKGYTF